Sequencing of this T cell receptor (beta chain) was carried out in a study of blood T cell repertoires in COVID-19. Looking at the study overall: The United States, Italy and Spain supplied acute and convalescent COVID-19 samples. PBMCs, B-cell-depleted T cells, or T cells were the source of the cDNA or gDNA that made up the material.

In the source study's methods: Estimated nucleated cell counts came from reference gene primer amplification. The repertoire was sequenced with immunoSEQ multiplex PCR; TCRdb's copy has only in-frame clones and lacks some. The V and J calls and the clone size are those of that table, but D and trimming were determined from the DNA. The sample lists approximately 390,000 clones; around nine tenths were seen once. This CDR3 region has 16 residues. The germline CDR1 and CDR2 sequences are SGHDT and YYEEEE. V dropped 5 bases and J dropped 5; count of bases not matched to a gene: 15. Participants' reported clinical history set cohort assignment.

The V and J genes are TRBV5-6 and TRBJ1-1; 7 bases map to TRBD1. Material: PBMCs or T cells enriched from blood (not recorded which). This receptor was taken from a woman between 50 and 59 years old who had recovered from COVID-19. The CDR3 nucleotides read TGTGCCAGCAGTACACCACCCGACAGGGTATGGACTGAAGCTTTCTTT. It specifies CASSTPPDRVWTEAFF. Supplemented by reference TRBV5-6 and TRBJ1-1, the full variable domain reads DAGVTQSPTHLIKTRGQQVTLRCSPKSGHDTVSWYQQALGQGPQFIFQYYEEEERQRGNFPDRFSGHQFPNYSSELNVNALLLGDSALYLCASSTPPDRVWTEAFFGQGTRLTVV.